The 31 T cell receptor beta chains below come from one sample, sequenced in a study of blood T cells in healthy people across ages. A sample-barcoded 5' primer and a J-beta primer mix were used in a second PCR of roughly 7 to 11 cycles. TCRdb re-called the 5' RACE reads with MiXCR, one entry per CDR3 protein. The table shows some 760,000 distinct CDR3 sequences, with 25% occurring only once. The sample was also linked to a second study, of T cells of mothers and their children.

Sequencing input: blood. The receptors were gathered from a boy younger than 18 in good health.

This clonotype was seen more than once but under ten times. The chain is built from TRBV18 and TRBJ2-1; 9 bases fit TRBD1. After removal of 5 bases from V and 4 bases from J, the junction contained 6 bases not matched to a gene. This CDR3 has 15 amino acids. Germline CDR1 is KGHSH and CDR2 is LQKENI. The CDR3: CASSLQGAPYNEQFF. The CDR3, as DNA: TGTGCCAGCTCATTACAGGGGGCGCCGTACAATGAGCAGTTCTTC.

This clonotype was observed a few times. For the CDR3, the DNA is TGTGCCAGCAGCTTGACAGGGGATCCTAATGAAAAACTGTTTTTT. Its protein is CASSLTGDPNEKLFF. The chain joins TRBV9 to TRBJ1-4; the match to TRBD1 covers 8 bases. Germline V gene lookup returns CDR1 SGDLS and CDR2 YYNGEE. The trim removed 4 bases at V and 3 bases at J, leaving 5 bases unmatched. There are 15 residues in the CDR3.

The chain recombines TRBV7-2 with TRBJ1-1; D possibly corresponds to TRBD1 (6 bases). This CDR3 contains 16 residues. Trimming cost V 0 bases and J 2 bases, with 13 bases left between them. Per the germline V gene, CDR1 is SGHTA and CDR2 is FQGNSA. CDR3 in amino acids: CASSLAGYRVNTEAFF. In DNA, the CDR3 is TGTGCCAGCAGCTTAGCGGGTTACAGGGTAAACACTGAAGCTTTCTTT.

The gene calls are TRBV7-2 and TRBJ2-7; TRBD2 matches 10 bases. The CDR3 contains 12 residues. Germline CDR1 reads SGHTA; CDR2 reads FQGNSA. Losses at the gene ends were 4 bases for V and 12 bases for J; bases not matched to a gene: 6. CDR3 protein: CASSSSGRAPYF. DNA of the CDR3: TGTGCCAGCAGCTCGAGCGGGAGGGCCCCGTACTTC.

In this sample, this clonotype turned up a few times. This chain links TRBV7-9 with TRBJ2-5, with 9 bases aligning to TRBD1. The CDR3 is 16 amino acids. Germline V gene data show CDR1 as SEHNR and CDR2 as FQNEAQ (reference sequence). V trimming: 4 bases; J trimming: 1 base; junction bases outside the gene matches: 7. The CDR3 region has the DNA TGTGCCAGCAGCTATCCCGGGACAGGGCTCCAAGAGACCCAGTACTTC. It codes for CASSYPGTGLQETQYF.

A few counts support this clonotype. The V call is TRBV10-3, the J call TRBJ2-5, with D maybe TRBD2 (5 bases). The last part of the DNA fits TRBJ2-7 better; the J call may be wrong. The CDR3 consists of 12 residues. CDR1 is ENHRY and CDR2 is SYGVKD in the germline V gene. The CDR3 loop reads CASGLNDYEQYF. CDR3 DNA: TGTGCCTCCGGACTCAACGACTACGAGCAGTACTTC.

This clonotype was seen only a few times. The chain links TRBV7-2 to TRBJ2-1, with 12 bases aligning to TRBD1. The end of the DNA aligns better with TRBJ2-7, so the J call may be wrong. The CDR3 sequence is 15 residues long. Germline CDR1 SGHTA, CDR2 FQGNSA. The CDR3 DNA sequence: TGTGCCAGCAGCCCGGGACAGGGGGCGCGCTACGAGCAGTACTTC. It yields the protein CASSPGQGARYEQYF.

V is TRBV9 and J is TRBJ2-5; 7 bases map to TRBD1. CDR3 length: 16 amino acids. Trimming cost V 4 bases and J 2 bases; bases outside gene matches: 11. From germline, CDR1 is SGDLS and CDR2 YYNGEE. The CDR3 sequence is CASSHEQGTDQETQYF. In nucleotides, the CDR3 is TGTGCCAGCAGCCATGAACAGGGGACAGATCAAGAGACCCAGTACTTC.

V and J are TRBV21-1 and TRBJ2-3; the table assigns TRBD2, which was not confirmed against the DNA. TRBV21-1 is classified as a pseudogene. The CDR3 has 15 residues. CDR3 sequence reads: CASSDTSGGTDTQYF. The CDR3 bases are TGTGCCAGCAGCGATACTAGCGGGGGCACAGATACGCAGTATTTT.

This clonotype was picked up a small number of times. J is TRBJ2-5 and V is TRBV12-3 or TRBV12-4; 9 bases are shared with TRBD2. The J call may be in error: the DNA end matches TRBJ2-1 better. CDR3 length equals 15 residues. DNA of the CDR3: TGTGCCAGCAGCCCAACCAATAGCGGGAGAGATGAGCAGTTCTTC. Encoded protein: CASSPTNSGRDEQFF.

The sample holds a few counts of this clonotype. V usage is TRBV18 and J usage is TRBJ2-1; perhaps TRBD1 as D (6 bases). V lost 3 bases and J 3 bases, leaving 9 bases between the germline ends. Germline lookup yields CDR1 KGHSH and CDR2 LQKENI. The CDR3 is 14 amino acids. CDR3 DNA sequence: TGTGCCAGCTCACCTGGACAGTTCTACAATGAGCAGTTCTTC. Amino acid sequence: CASSPGQFYNEQFF.

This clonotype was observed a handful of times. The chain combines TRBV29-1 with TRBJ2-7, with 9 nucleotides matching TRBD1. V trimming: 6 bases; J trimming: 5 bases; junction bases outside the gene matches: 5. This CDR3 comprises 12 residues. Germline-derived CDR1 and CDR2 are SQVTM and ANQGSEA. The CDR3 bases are TGCAGCGTCCGGACAGGGGCGGACGAGCAGTACTTC. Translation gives CSVRTGADEQYF.

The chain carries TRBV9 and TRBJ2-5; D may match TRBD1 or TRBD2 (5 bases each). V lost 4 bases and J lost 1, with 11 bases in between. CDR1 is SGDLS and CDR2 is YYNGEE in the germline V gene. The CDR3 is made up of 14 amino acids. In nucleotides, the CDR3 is TGTGCCAGCAGCCAATCGGGGCGCCAAGAGACCCAGTACTTC. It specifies CASSQSGRQETQYF.

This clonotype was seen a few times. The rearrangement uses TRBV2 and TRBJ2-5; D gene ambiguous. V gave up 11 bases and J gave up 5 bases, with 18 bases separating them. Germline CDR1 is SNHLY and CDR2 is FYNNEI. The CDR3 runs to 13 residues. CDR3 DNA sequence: TGTGCCGGATTACGTGGAGCCGGCGAGACCCAGTACTTC. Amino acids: CAGLRGAGETQYF.

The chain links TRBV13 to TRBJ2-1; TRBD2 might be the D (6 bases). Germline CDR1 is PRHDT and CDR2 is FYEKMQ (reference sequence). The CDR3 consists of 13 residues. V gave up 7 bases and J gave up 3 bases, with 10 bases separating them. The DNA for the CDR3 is TGTGCCAGCAACGGCGGGAACTACAATGAGCAGTTCTTC. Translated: CASNGGNYNEQFF. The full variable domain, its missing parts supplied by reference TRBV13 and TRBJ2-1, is AAGVIQSPRHLIKEKRETATLKCYPIPRHDTVYWYQQGPGQDPQFLISFYEKMQSDKGSIPDRFSAQQFSDYHSELNMSSLELGDSALYFCASNGGNYNEQFFGPGTRLTVL.

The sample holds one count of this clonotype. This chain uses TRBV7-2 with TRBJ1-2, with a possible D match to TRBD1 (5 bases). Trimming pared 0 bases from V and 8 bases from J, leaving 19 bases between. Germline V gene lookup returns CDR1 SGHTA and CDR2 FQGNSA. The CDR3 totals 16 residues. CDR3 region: CASSLATGRRFYGYTF. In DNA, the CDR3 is TGTGCCAGCAGCTTAGCCACGGGACGGCGGTTTTACGGCTACACCTTC.

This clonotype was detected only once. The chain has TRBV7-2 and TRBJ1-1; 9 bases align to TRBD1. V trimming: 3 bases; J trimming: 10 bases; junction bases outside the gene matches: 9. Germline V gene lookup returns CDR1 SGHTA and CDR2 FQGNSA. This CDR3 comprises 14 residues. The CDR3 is CASSLAGTGFGAFF. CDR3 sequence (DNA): TGTGCCAGCAGCTTGGCCGGGACAGGGTTCGGAGCTTTCTTT.

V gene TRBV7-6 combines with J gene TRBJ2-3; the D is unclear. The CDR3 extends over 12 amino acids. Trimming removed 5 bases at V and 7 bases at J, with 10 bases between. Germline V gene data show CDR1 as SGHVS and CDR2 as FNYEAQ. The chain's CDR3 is CASSLPPNTQYF. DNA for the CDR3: TGTGCCAGCAGCCTTCCTCCGAATACGCAGTATTTT.

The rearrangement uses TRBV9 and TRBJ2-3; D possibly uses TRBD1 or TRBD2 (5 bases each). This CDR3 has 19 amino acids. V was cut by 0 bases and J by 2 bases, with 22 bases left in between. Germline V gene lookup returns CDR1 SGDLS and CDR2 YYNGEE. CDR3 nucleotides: TGTGCCAGCAGCGTAGCATGGGACCCCCTTGAGGTAGTCACAGATACGCAGTATTTT. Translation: CASSVAWDPLEVVTDTQYF.

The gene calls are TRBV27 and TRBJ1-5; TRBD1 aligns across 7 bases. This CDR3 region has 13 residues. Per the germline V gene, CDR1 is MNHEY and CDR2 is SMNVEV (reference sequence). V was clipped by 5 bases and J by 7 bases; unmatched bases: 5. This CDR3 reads CASSNRGRQPQHF. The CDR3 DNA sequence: TGTGCCAGCAGTAACAGGGGCAGACAGCCCCAGCATTTT.

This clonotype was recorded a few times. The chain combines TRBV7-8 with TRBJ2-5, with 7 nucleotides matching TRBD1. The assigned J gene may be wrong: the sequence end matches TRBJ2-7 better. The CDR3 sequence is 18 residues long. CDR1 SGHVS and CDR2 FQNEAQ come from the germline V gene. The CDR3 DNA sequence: TGTGCCAGCAGCTTAACCTATTCCGGGACAGCGAGCTCCTACGAGCAGTACTTC. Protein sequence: CASSLTYSGTASSYEQYF.

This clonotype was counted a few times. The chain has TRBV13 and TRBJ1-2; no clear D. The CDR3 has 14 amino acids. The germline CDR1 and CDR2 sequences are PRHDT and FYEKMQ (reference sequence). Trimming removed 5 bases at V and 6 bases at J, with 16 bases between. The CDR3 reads CASSAQMGPHGYTF. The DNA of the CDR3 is TGTGCCAGCAGCGCCCAGATGGGTCCCCATGGCTACACCTTC.

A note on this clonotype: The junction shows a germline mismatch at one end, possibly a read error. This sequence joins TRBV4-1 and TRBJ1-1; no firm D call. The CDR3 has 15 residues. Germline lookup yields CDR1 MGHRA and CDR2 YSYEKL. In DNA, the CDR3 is TGCGCCAGCAGCCAGGACGAGGACTTGAACACTGAGGCTTTCTTT. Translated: CASSQDEDLNTEAFF.

DNA of the CDR3: TGTGCCAGCAGCTTAGTGGGGCAGGGGCAGATTGAGACCCAGTACTTC. Residues: CASSLVGQGQIETQYF. The gene calls are TRBV11-2 and TRBJ2-7, with a weak D call TRBD1 (6 bases). Gene TRBJ2-5 matches the end of the DNA better, so the J call may be wrong. The germline V gene has CDR1 SGHAT and CDR2 FQNNGV. This CDR3 is 16 amino acids long.

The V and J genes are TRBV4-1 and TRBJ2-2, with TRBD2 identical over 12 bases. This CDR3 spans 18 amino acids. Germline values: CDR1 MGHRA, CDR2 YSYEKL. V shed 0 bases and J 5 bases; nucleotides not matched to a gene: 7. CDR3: CASSQDYLAGGLTGELFF. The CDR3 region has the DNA TGCGCCAGCAGCCAAGATTATCTAGCGGGAGGGCTTACCGGGGAGCTGTTTTTT.

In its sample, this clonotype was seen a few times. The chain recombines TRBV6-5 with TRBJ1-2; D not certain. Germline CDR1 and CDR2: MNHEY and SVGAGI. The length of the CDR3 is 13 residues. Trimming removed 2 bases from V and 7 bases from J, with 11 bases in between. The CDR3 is CASSYAYPAGYTF. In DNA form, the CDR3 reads TGTGCCAGCAGTTACGCCTATCCAGCTGGCTACACCTTC.

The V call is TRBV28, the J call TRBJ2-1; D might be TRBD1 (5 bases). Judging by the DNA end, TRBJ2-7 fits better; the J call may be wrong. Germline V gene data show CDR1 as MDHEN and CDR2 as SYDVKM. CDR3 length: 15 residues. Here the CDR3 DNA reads TGTGCCAGCAGTCCCACCGACAGAATCTCCTACGAGCAGTACTTC. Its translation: CASSPTDRISYEQYF.

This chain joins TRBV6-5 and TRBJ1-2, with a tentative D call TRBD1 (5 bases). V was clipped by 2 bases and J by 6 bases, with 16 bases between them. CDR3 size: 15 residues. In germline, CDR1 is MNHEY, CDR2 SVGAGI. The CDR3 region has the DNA TGTGCCAGCAGTTACAGCCACAGGAAGCGAAATGGCTACACCTTC. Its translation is CASSYSHRKRNGYTF.

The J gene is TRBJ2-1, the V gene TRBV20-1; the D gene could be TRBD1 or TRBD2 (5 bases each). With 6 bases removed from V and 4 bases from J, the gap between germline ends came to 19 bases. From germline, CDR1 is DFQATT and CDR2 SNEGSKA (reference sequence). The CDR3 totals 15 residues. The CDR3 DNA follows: TGCAGTGCCATCCGGGACGGGAACTTTTACAATGAGCAGTTCTTC. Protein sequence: CSAIRDGNFYNEQFF.

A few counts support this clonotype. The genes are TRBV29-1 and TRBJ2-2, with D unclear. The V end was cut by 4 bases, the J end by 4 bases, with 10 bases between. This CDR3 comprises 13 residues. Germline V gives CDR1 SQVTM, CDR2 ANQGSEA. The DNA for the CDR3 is TGCAGCGTTGCCCAGGTCTTCACCGGGGAGCTGTTTTTT. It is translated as CSVAQVFTGELFF.

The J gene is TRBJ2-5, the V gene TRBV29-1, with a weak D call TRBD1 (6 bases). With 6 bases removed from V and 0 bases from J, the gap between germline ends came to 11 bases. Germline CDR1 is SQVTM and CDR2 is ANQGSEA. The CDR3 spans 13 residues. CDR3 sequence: CSVETGHQETQYF. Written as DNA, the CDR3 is TGCAGCGTGGAAACAGGGCACCAAGAGACCCAGTACTTC.